These 23 T cell receptor beta chains were sequenced from one sample in a study of OX40 agonist ivuxolimab in advanced cancers. Method: immunoSEQ multiplex PCR; TCRdb's copy keeps in-frame clones and lacks some. This sample has over 85,000 clones, with over 85% found just once. This sample comprised CD4+ or CD8+ T cells sorted from blood, obtained in a trial of the OX40 agonist ivuxolimab. The source is an adult with an advanced solid tumor such as melanoma, head and neck, liver or kidney cancer.

The CDR3 here is CASSLVTLQQVHNYGYTF. As DNA, the CDR3 is TGTGCCAGCAGCTTGGTAACTCTGCAGCAAGTTCATAACTATGGCTACACCTTC. This sequence joins TRBV5-4 and TRBJ1-2, with D hard to call. CDR3 size: 18 residues. Trimming removed 0 bases at V and 1 base at J, with 19 bases between. The germline V gene has CDR1 SGHNT and CDR2 YYREEE (reference sequence).

The V and J genes are TRBV6-5 and TRBJ1-2; D ambiguous. The CDR3 is 15 amino acids. The V end lost 2 bases, the J end lost 2 bases, and 12 bases lay between the germline ends. Germline V gives CDR1 MNHEY, CDR2 SVGAGI. The CDR3 nucleotides are TGTGCCAGCAGTTACGAGGGCTCCTGGAACTATGGCTACACCTTC. Its translation: CASSYEGSWNYGYTF.

The chain uses TRBV6-1 and TRBJ2-2; TRBD2 matches at 8 bases. Per the germline V gene, CDR1 is MNHNS and CDR2 is SASEGT. V shed 4 bases and J 1 base; nucleotides not matched to a gene: 2. This CDR3 is built from 15 residues. DNA for the CDR3: TGTGCCAGCAGTGCACTAGCGGAGAACACCGGGGAGCTGTTTTTT. This encodes CASSALAENTGELFF.

The rearrangement joins TRBV27 to TRBJ2-2; TRBD1 matches at 9 bases. Per the germline V gene, CDR1 is MNHEY and CDR2 is SMNVEV (reference sequence). This CDR3 is built from 18 residues. Germline trimming cut 2 bases from V and 3 bases from J; bases unmatched to any gene: 10. The CDR3 region has the DNA TGTGCCAGCAGTTTACAGCGGGGAGGGACAGGGTACACCGGGGAGCTGTTTTTT. Translating gives CASSLQRGGTGYTGELFF.

In nucleotides, the CDR3 is TGTGCCAGCAGTCCACAGACAGGGGGTTACGAGCAGTACTTC. This gives the protein CASSPQTGGYEQYF. The chain recombines TRBV7-2 with TRBJ2-7; 9 positions match TRBD1. Germline V gives CDR1 SGHTA, CDR2 FQGNSA. V shed 6 bases, J shed 4 bases, and the junction held 7 bases outside the gene matches. This CDR3 comprises 14 residues.

V usage is TRBV5-1 and J usage is TRBJ1-3; D call uncertain. CDR3 length: 15 amino acids. Germline CDR1 is SGHRS and CDR2 is YFSETQ. Trimming took off 0 bases at V and 0 bases at J, with 7 bases between the two ends. The CDR3 loop is CASSLAGNSGNTIYF. In DNA, the CDR3 is TGCGCCAGCAGCTTGGCGGGGAACTCTGGAAACACCATATATTTT.

The chain uses TRBV7-2 and TRBJ2-7; 10 nucleotides align to TRBD2. The CDR3 covers 16 residues. Germline V lookup: CDR1 SGHTA, CDR2 FQGNSA. V lost 5 bases and J lost 0; bases outside the gene matches: 7. The DNA for the CDR3 is TGTGCCAGCAGCCAATTAGCGGGGGGACTCTCCTACGAGCAGTACTTC. Translating gives CASSQLAGGLSYEQYF.

The chain joins TRBV5-5 to TRBJ1-5; unclear D gene. The V end lost 3 bases, the J end lost 4 bases, and 14 bases lay between the germline ends. The CDR3 spans 15 residues. Germline loops: CDR1 SGHKS, CDR2 YYEKEE (reference sequence). CDR3 coding DNA: TGTGCCAGCAGCTCAAACCCAACGGGAAATCAGCCCCAGCATTTT. Protein sequence: CASSSNPTGNQPQHF.

This chain uses TRBV6-5 with TRBJ1-1; D perhaps matches TRBD1 (6 bases). V shed 5 bases and J shed 5 bases, with 15 bases lying between them. This CDR3 has 14 amino acids. CDR1 MNHEY and CDR2 SVGAGI come from the germline V gene. As DNA, the CDR3 is TGTGCCAGCAGTGAAGGGGGTAGGATGACTGAAGCTTTCTTT. Translation: CASSEGGRMTEAFF.

The V and J genes are TRBV19 and TRBJ2-1; TRBD1 matches at 7 bases. J was trimmed by 6 bases and V by 6 bases; bases with no gene match: 5. The CDR3 length is 13 residues. The germline V gene has CDR1 LNHDA and CDR2 SQIVND (reference sequence). The CDR3 DNA is TGTGCCAGTAGCAGAACAGGGGCCAATGAGCAGTTCTTC. Encoded protein: CASSRTGANEQFF.

V usage is TRBV4-3 and J usage is TRBJ2-5; D is perhaps TRBD2 (5 bases). The CDR3 extends over 15 amino acids. Trimming stripped 0 bases from V and 4 bases from J, with 12 bases between. The germline CDR1 and CDR2 sequences are LGHNA and YSLEER. CDR3 amino acids: CASSQDWEWSETQYF. The DNA for the CDR3 is TGCGCCAGCAGCCAAGATTGGGAGTGGTCAGAGACCCAGTACTTC.

The CDR3 region is CASSLAQGVEQYF. The CDR3 DNA is TGTGCCAGCAGCTTAGCGCAAGGGGTCGAGCAGTACTTC. The chain recombines TRBV7-9 with TRBJ2-7; perhaps TRBD1 as D (5 bases). Germline CDR1 and CDR2: SEHNR and FQNEAQ (reference sequence). The V end lost 0 bases, the J end lost 6 bases, and 9 bases lay between the germline ends. This CDR3 has 13 residues.

The V gene is TRBV18, the J gene TRBJ2-7; 9 nucleotides match TRBD1. This CDR3 contains 16 residues. Germline-derived CDR1 and CDR2 are KGHSH and LQKENI. J lost 4 bases, V lost 4 bases, and 11 bases had no gene match. CDR3 in DNA: TGTGCCAGCTCACTTATCCCGGGACAGGGCGTGTACGAGCAGTACTTC. Amino acids: CASSLIPGQGVYEQYF.

V gene TRBV5-1 combines with J gene TRBJ1-1; TRBD1 agrees at 7 bases. CDR1 SGHRS and CDR2 YFSETQ come from the germline V gene. V shed 2 bases and J 5 bases; nucleotides not matched to a gene: 12. This CDR3 region has 16 residues. In DNA, the CDR3 is TGCGCCAGCAGCTTTTACCCCGACAGGGTTGAAACTGAAGCTTTCTTT. It is translated as CASSFYPDRVETEAFF.

V gene TRBV7-2 combines with J gene TRBJ2-1, with a tentative D call TRBD2 (5 bases). Trimming took 2 bases from V and 2 from J, leaving 10 bases between them. The CDR3 loop spans 15 amino acids. The V gene's germline CDR1 is SGHTA and CDR2 FQGNSA. CDR3 DNA sequence: TGTGCCAGCAGCTTAAGCGGAGGAGCCTACAATGAGCAGTTCTTC. It encodes CASSLSGGAYNEQFF.

The gene calls are TRBV28 and TRBJ2-5; 7 positions match TRBD2. V was clipped by 6 bases and J by 4 bases; unmatched bases: 11. The CDR3 is made up of 15 amino acids. Germline-derived CDR1 and CDR2 are MDHEN and SYDVKM. The CDR3 DNA reads TGTGCCAGCAGCCCAGGAGGGAGGGGTGGAGAGACCCAGTACTTC. It yields the protein CASSPGGRGGETQYF.

The sample holds a few counts of this clone. The chain couples TRBV9 to TRBJ2-3; 9 nucleotides line up with TRBD1. CDR1 and CDR2 (germline): SGDLS, YYNGEE. The CDR3 covers 14 residues. J lost 5 bases, V lost 4 bases, and 5 bases had no gene match. The DNA of the CDR3 is TGTGCCAGCAGCCTTCGACAGGGGGAAGATACGCAGTATTTT. Protein product: CASSLRQGEDTQYF.

The genes are TRBV5-1 and TRBJ1-1; no firm D call. Trimming removed 0 bases from V and 3 bases from J, with 12 bases in between. Germline lookup yields CDR1 SGHRS and CDR2 YFSETQ. CDR3 size: 15 residues. The CDR3 DNA reads as TGCGCCAGCAGCTTGGAGGCGACTTCGGACACTGAAGCTTTCTTT. Translated, it gives CASSLEATSDTEAFF. The full variable domain, with the rest looked up from reference TRBV5-1 and TRBJ1-1, is KAGVTQTPRYLIKTRGQQVTLSCSPISGHRSVSWYQQTPGQGLQFLFEYFSETQRNKGNFPGRFSGRQFSNSRSEMNVSTLELGDSALYLCASSLEATSDTEAFFGQGTRLTVV.

The chain carries TRBV2 and TRBJ1-2, with D possibly being TRBD1 (5 bases). CDR1 and CDR2 from the germline V gene are SNHLY and FYNNEI. Deletions cut 8 bases from V and 7 bases from J, with 11 bases between. The CDR3 spans 11 residues. CDR3 amino acids: CASGRVSGYTF. CDR3 bases: TGTGCCAGCGGCAGGGTGTCTGGCTACACCTTC.

CDR3 DNA: TGTGCCAGCAGTTCCCCGACAGGGGGTAGGGAAAAACTGTTTTTT. This translates into CASSSPTGGREKLFF. The chain recombines TRBV28 with TRBJ1-4, with 9 bases matching TRBD1. The germline gives CDR1 MDHEN, CDR2 SYDVKM. This CDR3 spans 15 amino acids. The V segment lost 4 bases and the J segment 8 bases; nucleotides outside the gene matches: 8.

This clone was counted once. This sequence joins TRBV7-3 and TRBJ2-3; 11 bases map to TRBD2. The germline gives CDR1 SGHTA, CDR2 FQGTGA. The V segment lost 5 bases and the J segment 2 bases; nucleotides outside the gene matches: 12. The CDR3 covers 18 residues. In DNA form, the CDR3 reads TGTGCCAGCAGCAAACTAGCGGGGGCCGCCCCGATCACAGATACGCAGTATTTT. Translation: CASSKLAGAAPITDTQYF.

The genes are TRBV11-2 and TRBJ2-3; 9 bases are a match to TRBD2. The junction had 16 bases not matched to a gene; V was cut back by 5 bases and J by 4 bases. Germline CDR1 is SGHAT and CDR2 is FQNNGV. This CDR3 contains 18 residues. The CDR3 loop reads CASSRRGRAGGPSDTQYF. CDR3 sequence (DNA): TGTGCCAGCAGCCGTCGAGGTCGCGCGGGGGGGCCCTCAGATACGCAGTATTTT.

J is TRBJ2-2 and V is TRBV7-3; the D gene could be TRBD1 or TRBD2 (5 bases each). The CDR3 extends over 13 amino acids. Germline loops: CDR1 SGHTA, CDR2 FQGTGA. Deletions cut 4 bases from V and 6 bases from J, with 9 bases between. CDR3 region: CASSSSGPGELFF. The CDR3 DNA follows: TGTGCCAGCAGCTCCTCGGGGCCCGGGGAGCTGTTTTTT.